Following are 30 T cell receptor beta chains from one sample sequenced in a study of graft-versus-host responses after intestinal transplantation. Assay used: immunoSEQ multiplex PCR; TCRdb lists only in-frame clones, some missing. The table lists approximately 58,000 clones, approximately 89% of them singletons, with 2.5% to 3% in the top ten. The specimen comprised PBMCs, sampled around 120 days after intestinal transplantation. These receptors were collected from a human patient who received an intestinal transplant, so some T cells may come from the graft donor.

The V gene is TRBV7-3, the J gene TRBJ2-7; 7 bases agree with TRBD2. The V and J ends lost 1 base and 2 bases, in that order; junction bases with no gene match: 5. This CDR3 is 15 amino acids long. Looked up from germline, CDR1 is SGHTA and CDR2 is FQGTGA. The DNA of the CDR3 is TGTGCCAGCAGCTTAAGTGGGGGGACTACCTACGAGCAGTACTTC. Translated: CASSLSGGTTYEQYF.

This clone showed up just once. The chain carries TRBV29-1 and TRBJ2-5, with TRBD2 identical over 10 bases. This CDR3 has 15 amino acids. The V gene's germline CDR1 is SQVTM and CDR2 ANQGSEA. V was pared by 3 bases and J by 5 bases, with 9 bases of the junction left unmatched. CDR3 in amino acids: CSVDDERGGRETQYF. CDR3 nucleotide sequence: TGCAGCGTTGACGACGAGCGGGGGGGCAGGGAGACCCAGTACTTC.

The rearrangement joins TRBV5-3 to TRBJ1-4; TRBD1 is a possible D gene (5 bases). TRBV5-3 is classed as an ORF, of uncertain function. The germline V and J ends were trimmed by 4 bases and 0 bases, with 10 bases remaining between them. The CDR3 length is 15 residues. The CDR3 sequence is CARSDDRSTNEKLFF. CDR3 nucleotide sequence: TGTGCCAGAAGCGATGACAGATCAACTAATGAAAAACTGTTTTTT.

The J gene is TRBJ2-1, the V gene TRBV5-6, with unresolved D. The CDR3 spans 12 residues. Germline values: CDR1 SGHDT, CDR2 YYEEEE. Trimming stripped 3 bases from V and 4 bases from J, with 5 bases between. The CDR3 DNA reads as TGTGCCAGCAGCTCTCATTACAATGAGCAGTTCTTC. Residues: CASSSHYNEQFF.

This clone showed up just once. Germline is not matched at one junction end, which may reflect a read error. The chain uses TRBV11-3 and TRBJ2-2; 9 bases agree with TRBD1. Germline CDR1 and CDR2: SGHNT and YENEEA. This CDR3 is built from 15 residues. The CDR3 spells CAGSPRTGATGELFF. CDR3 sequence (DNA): TGTGCCGGCAGCCCGAGGACAGGGGCCACCGGGGAGCTGTTTTTT.

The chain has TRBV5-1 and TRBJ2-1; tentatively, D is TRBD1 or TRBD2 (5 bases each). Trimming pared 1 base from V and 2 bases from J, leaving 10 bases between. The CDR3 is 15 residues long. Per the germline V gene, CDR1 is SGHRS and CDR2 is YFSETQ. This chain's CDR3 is CASSLFPGPYNEQFF. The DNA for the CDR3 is TGCGCCAGCAGCTTGTTCCCGGGGCCCTACAATGAGCAGTTCTTC.

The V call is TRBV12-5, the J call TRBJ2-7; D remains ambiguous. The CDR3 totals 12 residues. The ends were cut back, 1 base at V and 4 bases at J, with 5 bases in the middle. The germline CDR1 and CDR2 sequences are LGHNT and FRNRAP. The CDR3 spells CASGLDGYEQYF. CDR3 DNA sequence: TGTGCTAGTGGTTTGGACGGGTACGAGCAGTACTTC. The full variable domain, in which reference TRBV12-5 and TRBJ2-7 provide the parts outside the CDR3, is DARVTQTPRHKVTEMGQEVTMRCQPILGHNTVFWYRQTMMQGLELLAYFRNRAPLDDSGMPKDRFSAEMPDATLATLKIQPSEPRDSAVYFCASGLDGYEQYFGPGTRLTVT.

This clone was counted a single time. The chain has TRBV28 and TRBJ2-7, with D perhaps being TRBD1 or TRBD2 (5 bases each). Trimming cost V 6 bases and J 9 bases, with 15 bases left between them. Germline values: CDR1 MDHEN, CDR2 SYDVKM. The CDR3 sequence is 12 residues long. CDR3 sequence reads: CASSSGPFGQYF. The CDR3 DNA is TGTGCCAGCAGCTCGGGGCCGTTTGGGCAGTACTTC.

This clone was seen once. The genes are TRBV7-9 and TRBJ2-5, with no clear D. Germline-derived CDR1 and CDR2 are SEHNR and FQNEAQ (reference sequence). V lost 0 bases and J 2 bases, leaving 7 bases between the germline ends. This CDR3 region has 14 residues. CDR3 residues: CASSLALGQETQYF. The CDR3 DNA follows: TGTGCCAGCAGCTTAGCGTTGGGACAAGAGACCCAGTACTTC.

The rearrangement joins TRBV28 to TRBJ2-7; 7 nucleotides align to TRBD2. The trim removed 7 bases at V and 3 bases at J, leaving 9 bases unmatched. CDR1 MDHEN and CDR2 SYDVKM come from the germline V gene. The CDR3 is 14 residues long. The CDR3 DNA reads TGTGCCAGCACCTGGGGGGGAAGCGGCTACGAGCAGTACTTC. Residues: CASTWGGSGYEQYF. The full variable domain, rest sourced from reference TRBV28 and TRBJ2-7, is DVKVTQSSRYLVKRTGEKVFLECVQDMDHENMFWYRQDPGLGLRLIYFSYDVKMKEKGDIPEGYSVSREKKERFSLILESASTNQTSMYLCASTWGGSGYEQYFGPGTRLTVT.

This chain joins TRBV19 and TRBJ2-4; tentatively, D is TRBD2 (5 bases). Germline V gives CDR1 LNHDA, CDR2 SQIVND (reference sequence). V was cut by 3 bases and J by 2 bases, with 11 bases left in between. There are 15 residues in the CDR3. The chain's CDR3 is CASSILRDPKNIQYF. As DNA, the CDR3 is TGTGCCAGTAGTATCTTGAGGGATCCCAAAAACATTCAGTACTTC.

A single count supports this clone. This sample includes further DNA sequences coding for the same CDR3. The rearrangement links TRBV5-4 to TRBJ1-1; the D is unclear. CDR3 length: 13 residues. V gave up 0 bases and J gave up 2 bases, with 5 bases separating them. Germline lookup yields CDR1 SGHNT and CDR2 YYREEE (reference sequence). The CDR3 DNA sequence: TGTGCCAGCAGCTTGGGGGGAAACACTGAAGCTTTCTTT. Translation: CASSLGGNTEAFF.

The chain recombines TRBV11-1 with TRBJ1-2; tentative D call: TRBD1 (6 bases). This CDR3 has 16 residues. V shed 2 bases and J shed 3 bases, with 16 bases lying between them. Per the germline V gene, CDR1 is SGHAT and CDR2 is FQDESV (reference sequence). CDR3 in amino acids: CASSLTPWGLDYGYTF. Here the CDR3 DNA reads TGTGCCAGCAGCTTAACCCCATGGGGGCTCGACTATGGCTACACCTTC.

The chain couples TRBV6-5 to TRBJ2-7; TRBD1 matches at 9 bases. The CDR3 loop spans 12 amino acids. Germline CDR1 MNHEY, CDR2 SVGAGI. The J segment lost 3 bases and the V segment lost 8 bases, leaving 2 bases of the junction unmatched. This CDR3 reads CASGTGFYEQYF. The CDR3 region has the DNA TGTGCCAGCGGGACAGGGTTCTACGAGCAGTACTTC.

CDR3 DNA sequence: TGCGCCAGCAGCCCGATTCAATGGCTCTCCTCCTACGAGCAGTACTTC. Its protein product is CASSPIQWLSSYEQYF. The V and J genes are TRBV4-1 and TRBJ2-7; the D is unclear. Germline CDR1 MGHRA, CDR2 YSYEKL. V was trimmed by 4 bases and J by 0 bases, leaving 16 bases between them. CDR3 length equals 16 residues.

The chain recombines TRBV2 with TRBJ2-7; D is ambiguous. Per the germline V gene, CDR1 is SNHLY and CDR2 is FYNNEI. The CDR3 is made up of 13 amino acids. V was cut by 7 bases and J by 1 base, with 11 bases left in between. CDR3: CASNKSPSYEQYF. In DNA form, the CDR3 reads TGTGCCAGCAATAAGTCACCGTCCTACGAGCAGTACTTC.

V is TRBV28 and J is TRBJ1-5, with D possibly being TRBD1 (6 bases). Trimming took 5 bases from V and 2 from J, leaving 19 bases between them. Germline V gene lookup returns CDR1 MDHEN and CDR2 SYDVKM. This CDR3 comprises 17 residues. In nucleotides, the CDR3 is TGTGCCAGCAGTCCTATCTCCCCATGGACAGGCAATCAGCCCCAGCATTTT. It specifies CASSPISPWTGNQPQHF.

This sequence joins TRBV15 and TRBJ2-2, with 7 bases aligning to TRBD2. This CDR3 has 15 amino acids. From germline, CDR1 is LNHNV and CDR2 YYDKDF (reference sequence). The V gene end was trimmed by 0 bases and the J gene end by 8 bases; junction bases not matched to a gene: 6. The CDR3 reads CATSRDGGRRGELFF. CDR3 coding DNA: TGTGCCACCAGCAGAGACGGCGGGAGAAGGGGGGAGCTGTTTTTT.

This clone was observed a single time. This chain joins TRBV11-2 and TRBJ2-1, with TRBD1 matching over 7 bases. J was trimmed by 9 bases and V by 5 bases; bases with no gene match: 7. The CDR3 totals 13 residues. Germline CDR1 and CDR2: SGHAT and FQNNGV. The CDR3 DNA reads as TGTGCCAGCAGCCCGTCGACAGGGCTTGAGCAGTTCTTC. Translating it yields CASSPSTGLEQFF.

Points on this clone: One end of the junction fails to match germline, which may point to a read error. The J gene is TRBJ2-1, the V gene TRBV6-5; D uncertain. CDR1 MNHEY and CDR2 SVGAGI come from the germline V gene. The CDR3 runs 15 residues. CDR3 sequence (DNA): TGTGCCAGCAGTTACTCGGAAGGATCTAATAATGGGCAGTTCTTC. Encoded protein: CASSYSEGSNNGQFF.

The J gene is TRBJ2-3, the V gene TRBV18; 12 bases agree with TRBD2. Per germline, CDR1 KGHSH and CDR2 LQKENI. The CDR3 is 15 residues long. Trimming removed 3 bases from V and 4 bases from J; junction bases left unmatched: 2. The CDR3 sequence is CASSPTSGGPDTQYF. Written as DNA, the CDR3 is TGTGCCAGCTCACCGACTAGCGGGGGCCCAGATACGCAGTATTTT.

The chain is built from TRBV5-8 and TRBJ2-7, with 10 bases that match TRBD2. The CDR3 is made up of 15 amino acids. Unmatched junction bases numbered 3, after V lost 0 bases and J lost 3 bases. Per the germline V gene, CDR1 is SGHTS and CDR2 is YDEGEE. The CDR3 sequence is CASSLVAGGLYEQYF. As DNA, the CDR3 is TGTGCCAGCAGCTTGGTAGCGGGAGGCCTCTACGAGCAGTACTTC.

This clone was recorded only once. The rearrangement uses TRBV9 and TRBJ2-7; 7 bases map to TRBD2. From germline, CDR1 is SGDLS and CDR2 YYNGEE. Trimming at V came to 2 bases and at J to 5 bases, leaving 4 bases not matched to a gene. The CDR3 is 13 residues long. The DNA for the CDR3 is TGTGCCAGCAGCGTTGGCGGGAGCGACGAGCAGTACTTC. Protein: CASSVGGSDEQYF.

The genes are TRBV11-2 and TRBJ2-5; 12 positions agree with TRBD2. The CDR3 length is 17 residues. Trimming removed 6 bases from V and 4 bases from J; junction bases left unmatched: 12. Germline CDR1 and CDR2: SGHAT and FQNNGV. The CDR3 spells CASSSLTSGSVRETQYF. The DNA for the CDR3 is TGTGCCAGCAGTTCCTTGACTAGCGGGAGCGTGCGAGAGACCCAGTACTTC.

The CDR3 protein is CATSNTAGEKLFF. For the CDR3, the DNA is TGTGCCACCAGCAACACGGCGGGTGAAAAACTGTTTTTT. The V gene is TRBV15, the J gene TRBJ1-4, with D hard to call. The V gene's germline CDR1 is LNHNV and CDR2 YYDKDF (reference sequence). With 4 bases removed from V and 7 bases from J, the gap between germline ends came to 10 bases. The CDR3 extends over 13 amino acids. Using reference TRBV15 and TRBJ1-4 for the parts outside the CDR3, the full variable domain is DAMVIQNPRYQVTQFGKPVTLSCSQTLNHNVMYWYQQKSSQAPKLLFHYYDKDFNNEADTPDNFQSRRPNTSFCFLDIRSPGLGDTAMYLCATSNTAGEKLFFGSGTQLSVL.

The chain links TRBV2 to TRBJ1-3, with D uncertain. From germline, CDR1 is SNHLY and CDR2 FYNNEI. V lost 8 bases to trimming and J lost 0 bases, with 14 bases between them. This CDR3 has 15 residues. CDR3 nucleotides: TGTGCCAGCGTCCCTTCCCCTCTCTCTGGAAACACCATATATTTT. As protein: CASVPSPLSGNTIYF. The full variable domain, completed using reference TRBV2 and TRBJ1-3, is EPEVTQTPSHQVTQMGQEVILRCVPISNHLYFYWYRQILGQKVEFLVSFYNNEISEKSEIFDDQFSVERPDGSNFTLKIRSTKLEDSAMYFCASVPSPLSGNTIYFGEGSWLTVV.

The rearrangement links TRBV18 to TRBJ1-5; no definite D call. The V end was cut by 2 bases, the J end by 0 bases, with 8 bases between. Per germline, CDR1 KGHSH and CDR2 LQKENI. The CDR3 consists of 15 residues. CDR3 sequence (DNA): TGTGCCAGCTCACCAGGGCACGTTAGCAATCAGCCCCAGCATTTT. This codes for CASSPGHVSNQPQHF.

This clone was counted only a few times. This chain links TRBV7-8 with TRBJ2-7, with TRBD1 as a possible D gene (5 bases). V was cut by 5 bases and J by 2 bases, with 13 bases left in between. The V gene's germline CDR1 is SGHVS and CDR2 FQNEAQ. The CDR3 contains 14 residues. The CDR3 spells CASSPWGSPYEQYF. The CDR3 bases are TGTGCCAGCAGCCCTTGGGGCAGCCCCTACGAGCAGTACTTC.

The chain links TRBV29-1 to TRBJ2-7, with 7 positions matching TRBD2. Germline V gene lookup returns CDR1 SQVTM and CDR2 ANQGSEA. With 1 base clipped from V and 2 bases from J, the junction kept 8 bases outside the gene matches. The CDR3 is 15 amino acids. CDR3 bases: TGCAGCGTTGAAGTAGCGGGCCGCACCACCTACGAGCAGTACTTC. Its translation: CSVEVAGRTTYEQYF.

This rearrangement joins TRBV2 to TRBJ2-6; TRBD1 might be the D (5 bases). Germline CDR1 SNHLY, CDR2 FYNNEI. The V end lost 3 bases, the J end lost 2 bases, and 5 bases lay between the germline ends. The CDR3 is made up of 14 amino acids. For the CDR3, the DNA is TGTGCCAGCAGTGACAGGGCTGGGGCCAACGTCCTGACTTTC. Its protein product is CASSDRAGANVLTF. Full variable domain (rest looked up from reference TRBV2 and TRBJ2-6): EPEVTQTPSHQVTQMGQEVILRCVPISNHLYFYWYRQILGQKVEFLVSFYNNEISEKSEIFDDQFSVERPDGSNFTLKIRSTKLEDSAMYFCASSDRAGANVLTFGAGSRLTVL.